The following is a T cell receptor (beta chain) sequence with its context. Germline CDR1 is GTSNPN and CDR2 is SVGIG (reference sequence). CDR3 length: 14 amino acids. V gave up 0 bases and J gave up 4 bases, with 10 bases separating them. Per the study methods: Scientists estimated how many nucleated cells there were by amplifying reference gene primers. Measured with immunoSEQ multiplex PCR; TCRdb has only the in-frame clones, and not every one. D and trimming were read from the DNA, whereas the V and J calls and clone size are those reported in that table. The table includes fewer than 350,000 clones, roughly 89% detected once. The data were taken from a study of blood T cell repertoires in COVID-19. Overall study context: Acute and convalescent COVID-19 specimens originated in the United States, Italy and Spain. Nucleic acid was either cDNA or gDNA, and it came from T cells, B-cell-depleted T cells, or PBMCs.

The participants were between about 18 and 90 years old and came from about two dozen US areas. Input material: PBMCs or T cells enriched from blood (not recorded which). The V gene is TRBV30, the J gene TRBJ1-5, with D possibly TRBD1 on 5 matching bases. The sequence came from a woman aged 18-29 years with acute COVID-19. CDR3 loop: CAWSVWGGNQPQHF. CDR3 nucleotides: TGTGCCTGGAGTGTTTGGGGCGGAAATCAGCCCCAGCATTTT.